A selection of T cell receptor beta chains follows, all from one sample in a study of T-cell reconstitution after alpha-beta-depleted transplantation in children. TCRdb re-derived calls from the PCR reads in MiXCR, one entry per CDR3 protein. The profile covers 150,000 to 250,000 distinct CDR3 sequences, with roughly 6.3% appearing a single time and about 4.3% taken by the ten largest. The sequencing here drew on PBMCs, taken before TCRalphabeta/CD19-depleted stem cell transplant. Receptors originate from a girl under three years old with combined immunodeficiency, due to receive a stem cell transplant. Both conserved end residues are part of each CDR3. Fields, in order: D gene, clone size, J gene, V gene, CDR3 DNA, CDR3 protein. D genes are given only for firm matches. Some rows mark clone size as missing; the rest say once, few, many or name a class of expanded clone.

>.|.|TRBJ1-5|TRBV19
TGTGCCAGCCAGAAAGTCAATCAGCCCCAGCATTTT
CASQKVNQPQHF
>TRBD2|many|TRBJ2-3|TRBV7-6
TGTGCCAGCAGCTCCGGACTAGCGGGGGAGGTGGATACGCAGTATTTT
CASSSGLAGEVDTQYF
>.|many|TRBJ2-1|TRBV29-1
TGCAGCGTTGAAGAGGGGATAGCAGCGAGCTCCTACAATGAGCAGTTCTTC
CSVEEGIAASSYNEQFF
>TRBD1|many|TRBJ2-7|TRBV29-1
TGCAGCGTCGGGGAGGGTGGGACAGGGGTTTACGAGCAGTACTTC
CSVGEGGTGVYEQYF
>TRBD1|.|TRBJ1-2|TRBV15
TGTGCCACCCGCCCCGGACAGGGAAACTATGGCTACACCTTC
CATRPGQGNYGYTF
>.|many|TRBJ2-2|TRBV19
TGTGCCAGTAGTATCTGGGACCGCACCGGGGAGCTGTTTTTT
CASSIWDRTGELFF
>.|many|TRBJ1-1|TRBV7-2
TGTGCCAGCAGCCCATTGGGAGGGACTGAAGCTTTCTTT
CASSPLGGTEAFF
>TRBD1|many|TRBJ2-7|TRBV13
TGTGCCAGCAGCTCGGGACAGGGGGCCTACGAGCAGTACTTC
CASSSGQGAYEQYF
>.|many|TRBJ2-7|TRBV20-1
TGCAGTGCTAGTCACCCAGGATTCTACGAGCAGTACTTC
CSASHPGFYEQYF
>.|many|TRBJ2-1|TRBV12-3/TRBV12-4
TGTGCCAGCAGTCCAGCACGGGAGCAAAGGAACAATGAGCAGTTCTTC
CASSPAREQRNNEQFF
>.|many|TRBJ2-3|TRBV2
TGTGCCAGCCTAAGGGGACGGGCCCCTGGAGATACGCAGTATTTT
CASLRGRAPGDTQYF
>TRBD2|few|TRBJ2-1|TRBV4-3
TGCGCCAGCAGCCCCTCACTAGCGGGAGGACCCTACAATGAGCAGTTCTTC
CASSPSLAGGPYNEQFF
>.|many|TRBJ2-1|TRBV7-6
TGTGCCAGCAGCTTAGAAGGACTGAGCTCCTACAATGAGCAGTTCTTC
CASSLEGLSSYNEQFF
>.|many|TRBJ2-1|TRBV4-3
TGCGCCAGCAGCCAAGTAAGGTACAATGAGCAGTTCTTC
CASSQVRYNEQFF
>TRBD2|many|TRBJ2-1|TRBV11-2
TGTGCCAGCAGCCCGGGACTAGCCTACAATGAGCAGTTCTTC
CASSPGLAYNEQFF
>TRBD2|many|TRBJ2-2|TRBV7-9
TGTGCCAGCAGCCCTGGACTAGCGGAGGGTACCGGGGAGCTGTTTTTT
CASSPGLAEGTGELFF
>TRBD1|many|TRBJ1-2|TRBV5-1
TGCGCCAGCAGCCAAGGGACAGGGGAAGTTTTTTATGGCTACACCTTC
CASSQGTGEVFYGYTF
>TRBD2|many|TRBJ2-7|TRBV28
TGTGCCACCGCGGGAGCGGGATTTAGCGAGCAGTACTTC
CATAGAGFSEQYF